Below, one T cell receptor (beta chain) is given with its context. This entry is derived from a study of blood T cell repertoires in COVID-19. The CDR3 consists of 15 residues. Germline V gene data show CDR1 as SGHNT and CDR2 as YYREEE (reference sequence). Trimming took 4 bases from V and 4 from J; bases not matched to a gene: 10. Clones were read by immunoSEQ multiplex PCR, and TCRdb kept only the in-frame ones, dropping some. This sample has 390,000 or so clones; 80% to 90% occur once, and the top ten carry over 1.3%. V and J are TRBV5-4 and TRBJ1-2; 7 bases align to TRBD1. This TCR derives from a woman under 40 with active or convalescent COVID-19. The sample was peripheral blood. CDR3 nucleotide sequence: TGTGCCAGCAGCCCCGGGACAGCTCAGGCCTATGGCTACACCTTC. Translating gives CASSPGTAQAYGYTF.